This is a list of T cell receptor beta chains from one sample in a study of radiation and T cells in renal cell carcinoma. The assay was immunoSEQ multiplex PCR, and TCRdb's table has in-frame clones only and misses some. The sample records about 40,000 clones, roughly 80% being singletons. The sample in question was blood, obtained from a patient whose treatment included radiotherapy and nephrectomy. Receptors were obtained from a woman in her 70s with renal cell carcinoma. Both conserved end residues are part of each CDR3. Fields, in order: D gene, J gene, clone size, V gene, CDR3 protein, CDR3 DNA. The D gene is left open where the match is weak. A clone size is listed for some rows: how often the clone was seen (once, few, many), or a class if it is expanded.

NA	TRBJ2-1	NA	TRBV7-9	CASSFPGAPTNEQFF	TGTGCCAGCAGCTTTCCAGGGGCACCCACCAATGAGCAGTTCTTC
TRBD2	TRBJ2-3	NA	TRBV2	CASSETSGTVDTQYF	TGTGCCAGCAGTGAGACTAGCGGGACGGTAGATACGCAGTATTTT
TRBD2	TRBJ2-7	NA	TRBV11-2	CASSWGPLAGTSEQYF	TGTGCCAGCAGCTGGGGGCCGCTAGCGGGAACTAGCGAGCAGTACTTC
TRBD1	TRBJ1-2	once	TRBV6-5	CASSYTDRANGYTF	TGTGCCAGCAGTTATACGGACAGGGCCAATGGCTACACCTTC
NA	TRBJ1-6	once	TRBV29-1	CSVEDGPNSPLHF	TGCAGCGTTGAAGACGGACCGAATTCACCCCTCCACTTT
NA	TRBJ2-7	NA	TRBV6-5	CASKPGPYEQYF	TGTGCCAGCAAGCCCGGTCCCTACGAGCAGTACTTC
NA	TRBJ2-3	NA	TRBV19	CASSTQITDTQYF	TGTGCCAGTAGTACACAAATCACAGATACGCAGTATTTT
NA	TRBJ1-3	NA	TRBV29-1	CSVWKDFSGNTIYF	TGCAGCGTTTGGAAGGACTTCTCTGGAAACACCATATATTTT
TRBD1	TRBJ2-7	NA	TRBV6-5	CASSYSPGQALGEQYF	TGTGCCAGCAGTTACTCCCCCGGACAGGCCTTGGGCGAGCAGTACTTC
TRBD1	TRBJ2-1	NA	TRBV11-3	CASSYWVGDRGRNEQFF	TGTGCCAGCAGTTATTGGGTGGGGGACAGGGGACGTAATGAGCAGTTCTTC
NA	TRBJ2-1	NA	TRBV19	CASSIQWLVDNEQFF	TGTGCCAGTAGTATACAATGGCTAGTCGACAATGAGCAGTTCTTC
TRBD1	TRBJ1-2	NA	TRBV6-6	CASSSDRGYGYTF	TGTGCCAGCAGTTCGGACAGGGGCTATGGCTACACCTTC
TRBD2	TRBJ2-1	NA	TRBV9	CASSPRTSGAHNEQFF	TGTGCCAGCAGCCCGCGGACTAGCGGGGCGCACAATGAGCAGTTCTTC
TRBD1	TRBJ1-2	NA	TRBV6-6	CASSRTGTNYGYTF	TGTGCCAGCAGTCGGACAGGGACTAACTATGGCTACACCTTC
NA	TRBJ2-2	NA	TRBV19	CASSNPNTGELFF	TGTGCCAGTAGTAACCCGAACACCGGGGAGCTGTTTTTT
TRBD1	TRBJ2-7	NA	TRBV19	CASSEQGAVEQYF	TGTGCCAGTAGTGAACAGGGGGCGGTCGAGCAGTACTTC
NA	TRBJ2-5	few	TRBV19	CASSGGYSSETQYF	TGTGCCAGTTCGGGGGGCTATTCGTCGGAGACCCAGTACTTC
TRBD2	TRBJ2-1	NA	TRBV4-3	CASSQEASGYNEQFF	TGCGCCAGCAGCCAAGAGGCTAGCGGATACAATGAGCAGTTCTTC
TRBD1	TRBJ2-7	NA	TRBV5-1	CASSARTGTLYEQYF	TGCGCCAGCAGCGCCCGGACAGGGACACTCTACGAGCAGTACTTC
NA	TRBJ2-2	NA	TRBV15	CATSRAATGELFF	TGTGCCACCAGCAGAGCAGCCACCGGGGAGCTGTTTTTT
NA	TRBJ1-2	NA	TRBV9	CASSPGRALYDGYTF	TGTGCCAGCAGCCCGGGGCGGGCCCTCTATGATGGCTACACCTTC
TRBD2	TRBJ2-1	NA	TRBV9	CASSVATSGGNEQFF	TGTGCCAGCAGCGTAGCGACTAGCGGGGGGAATGAGCAGTTCTTC
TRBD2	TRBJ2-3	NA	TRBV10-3	CAISVRGASTDTQYF	TGTGCCATCAGTGTGCGGGGGGCTAGCACAGATACGCAGTATTTT
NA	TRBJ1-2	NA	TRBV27	CASSLNQGIGYTF	TGTGCCAGCAGTTTAAATCAGGGAATTGGCTACACCTTC
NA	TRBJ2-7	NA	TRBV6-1	CASSEEWQTYEQYF	TGTGCCAGCAGTGAAGAGTGGCAGACCTACGAGCAGTACTTC
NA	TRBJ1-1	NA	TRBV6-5	CASSYSAGRDTEAFF	TGTGCCAGCAGTTACTCAGCAGGGCGTGACACTGAAGCTTTCTTT
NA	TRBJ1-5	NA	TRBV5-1	CASSLGTSGQPQHF	TGCGCCAGCAGCTTGGGGACCTCGGGGCAGCCCCAGCATTTT
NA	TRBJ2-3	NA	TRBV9	CASSARPLTDTQYF	TGTGCCAGCAGCGCGAGGCCGCTCACAGATACGCAGTATTTT
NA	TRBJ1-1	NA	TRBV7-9	CASSLRGGTEAFF	TGTGCCAGCAGCTTAAGGGGGGGCACTGAAGCTTTCTTT
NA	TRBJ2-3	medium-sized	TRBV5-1	CASSFGTYQGTQYF	TGCGCCAGCAGCTTTGGGACGTATCAGGGTACGCAGTATTTT